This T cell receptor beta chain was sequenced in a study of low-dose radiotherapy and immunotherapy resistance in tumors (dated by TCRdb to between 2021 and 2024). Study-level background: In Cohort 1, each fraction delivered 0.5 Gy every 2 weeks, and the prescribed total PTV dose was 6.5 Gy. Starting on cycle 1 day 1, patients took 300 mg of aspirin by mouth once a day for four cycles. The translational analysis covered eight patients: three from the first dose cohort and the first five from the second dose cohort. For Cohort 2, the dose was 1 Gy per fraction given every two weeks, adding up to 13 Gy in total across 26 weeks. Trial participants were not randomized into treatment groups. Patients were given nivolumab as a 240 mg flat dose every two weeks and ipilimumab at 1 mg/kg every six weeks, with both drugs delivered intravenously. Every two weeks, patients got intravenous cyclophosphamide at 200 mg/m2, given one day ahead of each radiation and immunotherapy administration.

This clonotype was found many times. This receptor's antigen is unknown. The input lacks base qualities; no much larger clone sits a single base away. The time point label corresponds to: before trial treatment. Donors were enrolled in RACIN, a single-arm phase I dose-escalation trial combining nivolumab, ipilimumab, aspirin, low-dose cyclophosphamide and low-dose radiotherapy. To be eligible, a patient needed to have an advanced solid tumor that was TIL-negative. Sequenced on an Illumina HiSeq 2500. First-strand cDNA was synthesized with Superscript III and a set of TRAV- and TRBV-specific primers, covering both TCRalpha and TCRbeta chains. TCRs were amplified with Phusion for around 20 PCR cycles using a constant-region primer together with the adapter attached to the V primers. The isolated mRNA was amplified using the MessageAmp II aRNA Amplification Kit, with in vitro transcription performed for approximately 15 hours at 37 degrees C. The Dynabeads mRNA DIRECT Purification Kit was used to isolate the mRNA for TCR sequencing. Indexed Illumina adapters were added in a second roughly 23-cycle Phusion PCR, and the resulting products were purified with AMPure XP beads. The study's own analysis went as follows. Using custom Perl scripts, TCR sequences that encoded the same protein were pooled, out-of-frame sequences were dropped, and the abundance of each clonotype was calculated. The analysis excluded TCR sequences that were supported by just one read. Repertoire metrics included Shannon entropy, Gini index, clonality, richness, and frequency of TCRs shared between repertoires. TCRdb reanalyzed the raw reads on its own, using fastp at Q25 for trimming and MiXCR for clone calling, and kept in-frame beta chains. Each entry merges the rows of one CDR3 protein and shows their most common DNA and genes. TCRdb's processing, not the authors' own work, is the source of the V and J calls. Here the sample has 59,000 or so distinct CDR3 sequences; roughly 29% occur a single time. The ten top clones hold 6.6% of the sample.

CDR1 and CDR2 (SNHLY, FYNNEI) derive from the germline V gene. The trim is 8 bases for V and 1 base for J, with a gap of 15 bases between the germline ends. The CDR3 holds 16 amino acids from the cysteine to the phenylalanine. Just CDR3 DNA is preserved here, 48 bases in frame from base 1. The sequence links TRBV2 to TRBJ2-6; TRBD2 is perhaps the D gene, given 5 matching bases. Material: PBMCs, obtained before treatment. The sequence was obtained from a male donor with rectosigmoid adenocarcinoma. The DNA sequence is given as TGTGCCAGCGTCCCTGTTCGGGGTTCTGGGGCCAACGTCCTGACTTTC. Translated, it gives CASVPVRGSGANVLTF. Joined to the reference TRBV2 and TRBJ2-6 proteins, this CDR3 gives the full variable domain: EPEVTQTPSHQVTQMGQEVILRCVPISNHLYFYWYRQILGQKVEFLVSFYNNEISEKSEIFDDQFSVERPDGSNFTLKIRSTKLEDSAMYFCASVPVRGSGANVLTFGAGSRLTVL.